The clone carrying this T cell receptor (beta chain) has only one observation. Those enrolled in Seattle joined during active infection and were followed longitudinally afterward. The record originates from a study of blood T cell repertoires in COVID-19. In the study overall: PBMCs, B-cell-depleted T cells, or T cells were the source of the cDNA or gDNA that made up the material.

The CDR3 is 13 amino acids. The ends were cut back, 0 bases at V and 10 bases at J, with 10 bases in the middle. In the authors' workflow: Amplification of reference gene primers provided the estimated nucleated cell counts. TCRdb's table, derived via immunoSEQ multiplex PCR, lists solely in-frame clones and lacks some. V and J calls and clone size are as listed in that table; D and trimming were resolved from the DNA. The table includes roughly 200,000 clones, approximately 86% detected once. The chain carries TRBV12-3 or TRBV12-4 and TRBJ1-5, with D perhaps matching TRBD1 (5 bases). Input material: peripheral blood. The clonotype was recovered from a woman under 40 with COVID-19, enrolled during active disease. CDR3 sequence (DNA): TGTGCCAGCAGTTTAGCAGGGGCCCTTCCCCAGCATTTT. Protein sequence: CASSLAGALPQHF.